This section outlines one T cell receptor beta chain sequence together with its context. Its target is unknown. CDR1 and CDR2 from the germline V gene are LNHDA and SQIVND (reference sequence). The CDR3 is 15 residues long. Germline trimming cut 3 bases from V and 2 bases from J; bases unmatched to any gene: 6. Controls had myeloablative marrow grafts with methotrexate and calcineurin inhibitor, sampled at 1 year. The entry originates in a study of T cells after posttransplantation cyclophosphamide. Notes on the study in general: Donor CD8+ memory clones often dominated recipient blood repertoires at later times. Tissue-infiltrating T cells from skin or gut overlapped little with blood T cells.

TCRdb keeps only in-frame clones here, not all; method: immunoSEQ multiplex PCR. This sample has about 24,000 clones, with about 90% found just once. The J gene is TRBJ2-7, the V gene TRBV19; TRBD1 aligns across 8 bases. Sequenced material: PBMCs, taken after an allogeneic stem cell transplant with a calcineurin inhibitor and methotrexate. The sequence derives from a female patient aged 50-59 years who received an allogeneic stem cell transplant from an unrelated donor, was CMV-positive, and had chronic GVHD only. Some T cells may possibly be graft donor cells. CDR3 in amino acids: CASSIQGAVAYEQYF. CDR3 nucleotides: TGTGCCAGTAGTATCCAGGGGGCAGTCGCCTACGAGCAGTACTTC.